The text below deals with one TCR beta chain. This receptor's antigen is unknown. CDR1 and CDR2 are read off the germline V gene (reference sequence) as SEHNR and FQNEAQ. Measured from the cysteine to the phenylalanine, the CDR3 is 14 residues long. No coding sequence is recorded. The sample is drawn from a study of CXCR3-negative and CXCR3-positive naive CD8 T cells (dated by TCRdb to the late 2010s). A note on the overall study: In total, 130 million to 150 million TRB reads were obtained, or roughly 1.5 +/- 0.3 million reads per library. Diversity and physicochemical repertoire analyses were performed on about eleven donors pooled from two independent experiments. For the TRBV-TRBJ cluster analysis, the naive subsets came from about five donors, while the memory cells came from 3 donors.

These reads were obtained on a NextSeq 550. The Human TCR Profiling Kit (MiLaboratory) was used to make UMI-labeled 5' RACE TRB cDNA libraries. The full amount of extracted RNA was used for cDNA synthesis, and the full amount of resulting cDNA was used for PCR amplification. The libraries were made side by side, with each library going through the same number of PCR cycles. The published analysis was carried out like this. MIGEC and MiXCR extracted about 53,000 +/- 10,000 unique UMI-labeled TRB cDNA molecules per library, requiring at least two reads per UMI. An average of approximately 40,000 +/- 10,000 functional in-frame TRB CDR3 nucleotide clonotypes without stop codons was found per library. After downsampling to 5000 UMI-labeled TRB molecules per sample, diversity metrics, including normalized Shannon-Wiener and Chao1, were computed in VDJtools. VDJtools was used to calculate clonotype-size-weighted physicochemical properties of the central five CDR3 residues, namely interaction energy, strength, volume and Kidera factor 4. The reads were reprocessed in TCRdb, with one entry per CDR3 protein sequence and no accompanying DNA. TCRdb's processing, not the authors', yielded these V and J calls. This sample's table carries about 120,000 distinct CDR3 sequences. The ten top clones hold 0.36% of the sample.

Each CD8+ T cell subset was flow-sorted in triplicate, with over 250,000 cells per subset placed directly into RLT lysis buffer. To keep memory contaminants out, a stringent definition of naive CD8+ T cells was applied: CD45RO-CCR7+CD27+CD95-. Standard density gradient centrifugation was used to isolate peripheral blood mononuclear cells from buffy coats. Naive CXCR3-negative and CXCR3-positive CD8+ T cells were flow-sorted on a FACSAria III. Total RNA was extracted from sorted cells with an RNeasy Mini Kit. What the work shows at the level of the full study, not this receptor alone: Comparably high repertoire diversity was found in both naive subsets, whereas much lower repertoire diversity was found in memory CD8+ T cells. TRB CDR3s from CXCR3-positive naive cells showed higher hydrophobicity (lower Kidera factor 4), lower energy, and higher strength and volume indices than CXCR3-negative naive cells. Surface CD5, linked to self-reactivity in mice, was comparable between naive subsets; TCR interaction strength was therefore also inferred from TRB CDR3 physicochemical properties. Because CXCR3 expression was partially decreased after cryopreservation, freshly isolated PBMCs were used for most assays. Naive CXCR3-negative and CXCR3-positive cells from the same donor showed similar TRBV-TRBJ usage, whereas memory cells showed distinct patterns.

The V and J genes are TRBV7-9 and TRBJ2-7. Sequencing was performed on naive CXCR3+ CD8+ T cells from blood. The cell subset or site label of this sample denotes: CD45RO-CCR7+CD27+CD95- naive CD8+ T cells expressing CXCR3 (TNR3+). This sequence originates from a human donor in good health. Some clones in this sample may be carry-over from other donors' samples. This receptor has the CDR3 CASSSSITSYEQYF. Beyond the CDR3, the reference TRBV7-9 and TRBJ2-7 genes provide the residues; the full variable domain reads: DTGVSQNPRHKITKRGQNVTFRCDPISEHNRLYWYRQTLGQGPEFLTYFQNEAQLEKSRLLSDRFSAERPKGSFSTLEIQRTEQGDSAMYLCASSSSITSYEQYFGPGTRLTVT.